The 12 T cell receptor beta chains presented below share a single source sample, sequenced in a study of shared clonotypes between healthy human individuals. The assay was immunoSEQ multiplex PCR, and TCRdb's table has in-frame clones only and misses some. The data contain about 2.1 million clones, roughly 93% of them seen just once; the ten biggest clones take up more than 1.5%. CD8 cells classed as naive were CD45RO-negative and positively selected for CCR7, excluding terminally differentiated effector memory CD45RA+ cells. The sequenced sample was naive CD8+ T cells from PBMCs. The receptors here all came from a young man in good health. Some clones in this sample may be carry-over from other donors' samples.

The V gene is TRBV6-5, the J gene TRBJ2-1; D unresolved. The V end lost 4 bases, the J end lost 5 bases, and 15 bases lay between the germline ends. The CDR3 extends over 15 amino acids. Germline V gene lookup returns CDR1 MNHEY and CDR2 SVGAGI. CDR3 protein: CASSFGLPENNEQFF. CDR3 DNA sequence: TGTGCCAGCAGTTTTGGGCTACCGGAAAACAATGAGCAGTTCTTC.

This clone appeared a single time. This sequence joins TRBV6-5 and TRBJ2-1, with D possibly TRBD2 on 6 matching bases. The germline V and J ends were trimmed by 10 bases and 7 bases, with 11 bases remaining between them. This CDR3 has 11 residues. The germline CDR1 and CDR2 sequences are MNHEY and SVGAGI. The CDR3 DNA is TGTGCCACCTTCGCGGGAAATGAGCAGTTCTTC. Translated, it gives CATFAGNEQFF.

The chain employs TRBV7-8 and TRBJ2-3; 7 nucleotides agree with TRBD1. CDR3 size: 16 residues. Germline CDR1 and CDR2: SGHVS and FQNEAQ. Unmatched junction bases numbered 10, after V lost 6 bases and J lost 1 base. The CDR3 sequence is CASSSSGTEGTDTQYF. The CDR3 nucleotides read TGTGCCAGCAGTTCATCGGGGACAGAAGGCACAGATACGCAGTATTTT.

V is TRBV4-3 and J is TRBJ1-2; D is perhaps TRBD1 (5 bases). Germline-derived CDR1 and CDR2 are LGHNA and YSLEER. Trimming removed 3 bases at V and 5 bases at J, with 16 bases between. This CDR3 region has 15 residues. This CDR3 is CASSQGTGGGYGYTF. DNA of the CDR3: TGCGCCAGCAGCCAGGGCACCGGGGGGGGATATGGCTACACCTTC.

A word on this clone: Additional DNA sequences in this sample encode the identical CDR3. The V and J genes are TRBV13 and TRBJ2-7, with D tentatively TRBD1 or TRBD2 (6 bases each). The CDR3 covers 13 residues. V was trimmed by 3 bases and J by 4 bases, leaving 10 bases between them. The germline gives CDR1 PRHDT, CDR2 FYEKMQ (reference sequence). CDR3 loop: CASSLGGPYEQYF. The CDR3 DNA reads TGTGCCAGCAGCTTGGGGGGCCCGTACGAGCAGTACTTC. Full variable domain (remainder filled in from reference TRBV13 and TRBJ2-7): AAGVIQSPRHLIKEKRETATLKCYPIPRHDTVYWYQQGPGQDPQFLISFYEKMQSDKGSIPDRFSAQQFSDYHSELNMSSLELGDSALYFCASSLGGPYEQYFGPGTRLTVT.

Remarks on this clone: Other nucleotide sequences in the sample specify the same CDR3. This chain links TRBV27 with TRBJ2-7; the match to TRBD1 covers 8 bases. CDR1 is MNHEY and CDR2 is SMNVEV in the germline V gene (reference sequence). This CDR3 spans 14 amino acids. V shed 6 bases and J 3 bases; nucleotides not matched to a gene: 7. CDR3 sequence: CASSSGTGFYEQYF. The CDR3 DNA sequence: TGTGCCAGCAGCTCCGGGACAGGATTCTACGAGCAGTACTTC.

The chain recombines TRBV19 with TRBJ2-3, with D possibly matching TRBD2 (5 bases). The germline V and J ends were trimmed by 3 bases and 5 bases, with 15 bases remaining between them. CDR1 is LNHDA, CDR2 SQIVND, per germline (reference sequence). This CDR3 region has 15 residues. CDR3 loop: CASSMGGLAKDTQYF. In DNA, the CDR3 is TGTGCCAGTAGTATGGGCGGGCTAGCAAAAGATACGCAGTATTTT.

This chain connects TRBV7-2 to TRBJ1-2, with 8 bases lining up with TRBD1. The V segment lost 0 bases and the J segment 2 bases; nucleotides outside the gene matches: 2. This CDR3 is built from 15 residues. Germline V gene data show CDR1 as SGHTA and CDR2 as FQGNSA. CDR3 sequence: CASSLAGQANYGYTF. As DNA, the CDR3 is TGTGCCAGCAGCTTAGCGGGACAGGCCAACTATGGCTACACCTTC.

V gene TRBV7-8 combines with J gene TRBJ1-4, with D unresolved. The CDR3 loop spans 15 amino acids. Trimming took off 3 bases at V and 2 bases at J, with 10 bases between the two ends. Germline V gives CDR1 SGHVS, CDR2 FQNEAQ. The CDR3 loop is CASSFVPRTNEKLFF. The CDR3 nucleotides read TGTGCCAGCAGCTTTGTACCGCGGACTAATGAAAAACTGTTTTTT.

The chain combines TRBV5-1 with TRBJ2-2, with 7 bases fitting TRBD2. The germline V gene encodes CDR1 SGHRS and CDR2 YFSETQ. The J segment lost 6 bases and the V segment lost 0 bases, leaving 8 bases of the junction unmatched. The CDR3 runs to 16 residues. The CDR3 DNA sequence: TGCGCCAGCAGCTTGGCTGGCGGGAGTAAAGCCGGGGAGCTGTTTTTT. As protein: CASSLAGGSKAGELFF.

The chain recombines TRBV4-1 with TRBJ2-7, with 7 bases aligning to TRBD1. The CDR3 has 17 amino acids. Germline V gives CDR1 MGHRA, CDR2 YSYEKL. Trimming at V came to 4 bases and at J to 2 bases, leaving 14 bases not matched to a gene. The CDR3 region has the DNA TGCGCCAGCAGCCTCCCGGGGAAGACAGGGTTTACCTACGAGCAGTACTTC. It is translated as CASSLPGKTGFTYEQYF.

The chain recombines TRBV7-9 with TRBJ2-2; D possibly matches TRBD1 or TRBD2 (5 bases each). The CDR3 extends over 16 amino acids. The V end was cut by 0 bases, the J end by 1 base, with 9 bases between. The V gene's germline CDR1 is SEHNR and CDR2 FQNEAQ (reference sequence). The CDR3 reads CASSLAGAVNTGELFF. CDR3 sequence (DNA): TGTGCCAGCAGCTTAGCCGGGGCGGTGAACACCGGGGAGCTGTTTTTT.